The sequence of this T cell receptor (beta chain) was determined in a study of T-cell memory formation after mild COVID-19. Study overall: Largely donor-specific sequence clusters came from a couple of donors.

Study-wide findings and caveats: The appearance of some responding clones in pre-infection memory suggested that cross-reactive memory joined.

A word on this clonotype: Its matching antigen is unknown.

Germline assignment: CDR1 MNHNY and CDR2 SVGAGI (reference sequence). CDR3 length equals 13 residues. Trimming shortened V by 8 bases and J by 2 bases, and 13 bases separated the two germline ends. TCRdb reprocessed the 5' RACE reads via MiXCR and lists one record per CDR3 protein. In the table there are around 180,000 distinct CDR3 sequences, roughly 17% of which are singletons. This receptor was obtained from an adult woman who had mild COVID-19 (a few samples of this study predate the infection). Cell type and time point are not known. Material: PBMCs or a T cell subset sorted from them (not recorded which). The chain employs TRBV6-6 and TRBJ2-7; either TRBD1 or TRBD2 may fit D (5 bases each). The chain's CDR3 is CASSPGHAYEQYF. In DNA form, the CDR3 reads TGTGCCAGCTCCCCGGGGCATGCCTACGAGCAGTACTTC.